Below, 8 T cell receptor beta chains from the same sample are listed, as sequenced in a study of cytomegalovirus exposure and HLA in healthy donors. Researchers ran the PCR with 60 Vbeta and 13 Jbeta primers. Data came from immunoSEQ multiplex PCR; TCRdb stores just in-frame clones and leaves some out. The table lists 150,000 to 200,000 clones, roughly 80% of them singletons, with about 1.7% in the top ten. Sequencing was carried out using PBMCs. All receptors come from a woman between 18 and 30 years old in good health and CMV-seronegative.

The V gene is TRBV29-1, the J gene TRBJ2-1; the match to TRBD1 covers 8 bases. With V trimmed by 0 bases and J by 13 bases, 5 bases remained unmatched. This CDR3 region has 12 residues. The germline CDR1 and CDR2 sequences are SQVTM and ANQGSEA. The CDR3 loop reads CSVEEDRGEQFF. CDR3 bases: TGCAGCGTTGAAGAAGACAGGGGAGAACAGTTCTTC.

In its sample, this clone was seen once. The chain uses TRBV5-4 and TRBJ2-3, with TRBD2 as a possible D gene (6 bases). Germline CDR1 and CDR2: SGHNT and YYREEE (reference sequence). The CDR3 has 16 amino acids. V gave up 4 bases and J gave up 1 base, with 16 bases separating them. The CDR3, as DNA: TGTGCCAGCAGCAGGGACTGGGACTCCGGCACAGATACGCAGTATTTT. As protein: CASSRDWDSGTDTQYF.

This chain joins TRBV11-2 and TRBJ2-2; tentative D call: TRBD2 (5 bases). Trimming removed 4 bases from V and 9 bases from J, with 12 bases in between. Per germline, CDR1 SGHAT and CDR2 FQNNGV. The CDR3 spans 13 residues. CDR3 sequence: CASSSVAKWELFF. CDR3 nucleotides: TGTGCCAGCAGCTCCGTAGCGAAATGGGAGCTGTTTTTT.

The genes are TRBV5-1 and TRBJ1-6; 8 nucleotides line up with TRBD1. This CDR3 is built from 15 residues. CDR1 is SGHRS and CDR2 is YFSETQ in the germline V gene. The V segment lost 0 bases and the J segment 9 bases; nucleotides outside the gene matches: 5. CDR3 sequence reads: CASSLETGVGSPLHF. The CDR3 DNA follows: TGCGCCAGCAGCTTGGAGACAGGGGTTGGTTCACCCCTCCACTTT.

The V gene is TRBV19, the J gene TRBJ2-2; TRBD1 is a possible D gene (5 bases). The germline V gene has CDR1 LNHDA and CDR2 SQIVND (reference sequence). This CDR3 region has 14 residues. V was trimmed by 2 bases and J by 5 bases, leaving 9 bases between them. CDR3: CASSIIPGTGELFF. In DNA, the CDR3 is TGTGCCAGTAGTATAATCCCAGGGACCGGGGAGCTGTTTTTT.

The chain combines TRBV7-9 with TRBJ2-7, with D hard to call. Germline-derived CDR1 and CDR2 are SEHNR and FQNEAQ (reference sequence). With 2 bases removed from V and 7 bases from J, the gap between germline ends came to 12 bases. This CDR3 has 13 amino acids. CDR3 loop: CASSLLYSTEQYF. The CDR3 DNA reads TGTGCCAGCAGCTTACTGTATAGTACTGAGCAGTACTTC.

The J gene is TRBJ2-3, the V gene TRBV30; D is possibly TRBD2 (6 bases). The CDR3 runs to 13 residues. V shed 0 bases and J shed 4 bases, with 8 bases lying between them. The germline gives CDR1 GTSNPN, CDR2 SVGIG (reference sequence). Here the CDR3 reads CAWSVRRADTQYF. The CDR3 DNA reads as TGTGCCTGGAGTGTACGGAGGGCAGATACGCAGTATTTT.

V gene TRBV18 combines with J gene TRBJ2-4, with 8 bases aligning to TRBD1. The germline V gene has CDR1 KGHSH and CDR2 LQKENI. The CDR3 contains 16 residues. The J segment lost 3 bases and the V segment lost 0 bases, leaving 4 bases of the junction unmatched. The CDR3 sequence: CASSPPSTGGKNIQYF. The CDR3, as DNA: TGTGCCAGCTCACCACCGAGTACAGGGGGCAAAAACATTCAGTACTTC.